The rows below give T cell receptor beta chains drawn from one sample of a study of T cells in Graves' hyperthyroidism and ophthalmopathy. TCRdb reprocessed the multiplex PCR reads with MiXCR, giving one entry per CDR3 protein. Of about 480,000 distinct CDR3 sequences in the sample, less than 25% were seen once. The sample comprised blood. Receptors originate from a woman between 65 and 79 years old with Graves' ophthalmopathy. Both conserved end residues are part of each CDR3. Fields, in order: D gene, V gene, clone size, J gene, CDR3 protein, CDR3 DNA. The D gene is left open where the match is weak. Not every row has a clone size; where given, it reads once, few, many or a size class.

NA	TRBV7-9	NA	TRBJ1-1	CASSPYREGGLITEAFF	TGTGCCAGCAGCCCTTATCGAGAAGGGGGATTGATCACTGAAGCTTTCTTT
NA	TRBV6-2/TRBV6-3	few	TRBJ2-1	CASTKGGSVGEQFF	TGTGCCAGCACCAAGGGGGGTAGCGTCGGTGAGCAGTTCTTC
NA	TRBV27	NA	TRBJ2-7	CASSSLNEQYF	TGTGCCAGCAGTTCCCTAAACGAGCAGTACTTC
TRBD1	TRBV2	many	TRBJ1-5	CASRGDRIINQPQHF	TGTGCCAGCAGGGGGGACAGGATAATCAATCAGCCCCAGCATTTT
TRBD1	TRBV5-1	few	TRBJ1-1	CASSSGQGFGMNTEAFF	TGCGCCAGCAGTTCGGGACAGGGTTTTGGTATGAACACTGAAGCTTTCTTT
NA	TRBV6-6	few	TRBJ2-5	CASSYSDVRETQYF	TGTGCCAGCAGTTACTCTGACGTTAGAGAGACCCAGTACTTC
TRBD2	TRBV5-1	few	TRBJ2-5	CASSLAKGGSYQETQYF	TGCGCCAGCAGCTTGGCCAAGGGCGGGAGCTACCAAGAGACCCAGTACTTC
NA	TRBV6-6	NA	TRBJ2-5	CASSYSKGSRETQYF	TGTGCCAGCAGTTACTCGAAGGGATCGCGGGAGACCCAGTACTTC
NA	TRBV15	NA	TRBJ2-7	CATSRDLAGSPVNYEQYF	TGTGCCACCAGCAGAGATCTGGCAGGATCTCCCGTAAACTACGAGCAGTACTTC
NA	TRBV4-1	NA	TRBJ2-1	CASSQARASYNEQFF	TGCGCCAGCAGCCAAGCTCGAGCCTCCTACAATGAGCAGTTCTTC
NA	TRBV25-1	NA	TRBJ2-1	CASSRRASSYNEQFF	TGTGCCAGCAGCCGGCGGGCCAGCTCCTACAATGAGCAGTTCTTC
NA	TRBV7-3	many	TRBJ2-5	CASSSNGHVQETQYF	TGTGCCAGCAGCTCCAACGGGCATGTTCAAGAGACCCAGTACTTC
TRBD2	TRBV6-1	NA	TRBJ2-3	CASSWSSGGTDTQYF	TGTGCCAGCAGTTGGTCTAGCGGGGGCACAGATACGCAGTATTTT
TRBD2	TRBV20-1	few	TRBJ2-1	CSARDRLAGGFSYNEQFF	TGCAGTGCTAGAGATAGACTAGCGGGAGGGTTTTCCTACAATGAGCAGTTCTTC
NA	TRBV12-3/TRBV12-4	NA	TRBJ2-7	CASSHVLGGFLNEQYF	TGTGCCAGCAGCCACGTTCTGGGCGGGTTTTTAAACGAGCAGTACTTC
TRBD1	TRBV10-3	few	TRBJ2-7	CAISDSRDRPYEQYF	TGTGCCATCAGTGACTCAAGGGACAGACCCTACGAGCAGTACTTC
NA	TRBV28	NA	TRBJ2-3	CASSQNGGHLGTDTQYF	TGTGCCAGCAGCCAAAACGGGGGCCACCTCGGCACAGATACGCAGTATTTT
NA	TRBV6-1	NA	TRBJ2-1	CASTRSEVYNEQFF	TGTGCCAGCACCAGGAGCGAGGTATACAATGAGCAGTTCTTC
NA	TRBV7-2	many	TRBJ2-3	CASSSPGRDTQYF	TGTGCCAGCAGCTCGCCAGGCCGAGATACGCAGTATTTT
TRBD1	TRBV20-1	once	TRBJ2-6	CSARRQGRHSGANVLTF	TGCAGTGCTAGAAGACAGGGGCGGCACTCTGGGGCCAACGTCCTGACTTTC
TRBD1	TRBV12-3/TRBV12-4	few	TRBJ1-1	CASSLNAGQGSTEAFF	TGTGCCAGCAGTTTAAACGCGGGACAGGGTAGCACTGAAGCTTTCTTT
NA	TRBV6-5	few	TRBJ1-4	CASSYPPATTEKLFF	TGTGCCAGCAGTTACCCTCCGGCGACGACTGAAAAACTGTTTTTT
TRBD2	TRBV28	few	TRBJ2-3	CASIGTSGRAPMAQYF	TGTGCCAGCATCGGGACTAGCGGGAGGGCTCCTATGGCGCAGTATTTT
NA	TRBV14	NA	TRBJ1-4	CASSPYGTSNEKLFF	TGTGCCAGCAGCCCCTACGGGACCTCTAATGAAAAACTGTTTTTT
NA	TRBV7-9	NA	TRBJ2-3	CASSNRDLTWGMQYF	TGTGCCAGCAGCAACCGGGACCTAACGTGGGGTATGCAGTATTTT
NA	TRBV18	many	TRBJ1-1	CASSPQGNTEAFF	TGTGCCAGCAGCCCTCAGGGGAACACTGAAGCTTTCTTT
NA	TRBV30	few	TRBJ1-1	CAWSVLWNTEAFF	TGTGCCTGGAGTGTACTTTGGAACACTGAAGCTTTCTTT
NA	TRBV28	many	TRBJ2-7	CASSFQQGLSYEQYF	TGTGCCAGCAGTTTCCAACAGGGATTAAGCTACGAGCAGTACTTC
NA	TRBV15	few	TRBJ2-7	CATSREVGWNEQYF	TGTGCCACCAGCAGAGAGGTGGGATGGAACGAGCAGTACTTC
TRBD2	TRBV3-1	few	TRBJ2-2	CASSQGPRLAGGPGELFF	TGTGCCAGCAGCCAAGGGCCGAGACTAGCGGGTGGACCCGGGGAGCTGTTTTTT
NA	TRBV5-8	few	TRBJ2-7	CASSFQPQQGRQYF	TGTGCCAGCAGCTTTCAACCCCAACAGGGTCGGCAGTACTTC
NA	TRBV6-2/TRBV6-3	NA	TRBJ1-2	CASSSPGPQIYGYTF	TGTGCCAGCAGTTCTCCGGGGCCGCAGATCTATGGCTACACCTTC
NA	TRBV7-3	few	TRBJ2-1	CASSLGAGTLYNEQFF	TGTGCCAGCAGCTTAGGCGCCGGGACACTTTACAATGAGCAGTTCTTC
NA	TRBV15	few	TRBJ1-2	CATSRGQGPGYTF	TGTGCCACCAGCAGAGGTCAGGGGCCTGGCTACACCTTC
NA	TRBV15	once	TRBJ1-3	CATSRTGSASGNTIYF	TGTGCCACCAGCAGGACGGGATCAGCCTCTGGAAACACCATATATTTT
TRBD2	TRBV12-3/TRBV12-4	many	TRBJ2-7	CASSASTSGKGEQYF	TGTGCCAGCAGTGCTTCGACTAGCGGGAAGGGCGAGCAGTACTTC
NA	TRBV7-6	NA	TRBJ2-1	CASSLKTGSRNEQFF	TGTGCCAGCAGCTTGAAAACAGGGTCTCGGAATGAGCAGTTCTTC
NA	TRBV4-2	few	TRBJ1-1	CASSQEGLSGTEAFF	TGTGCCAGCAGCCAAGAGGGGCTATCGGGCACTGAAGCTTTCTTT
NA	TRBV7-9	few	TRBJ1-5	CASSFYWQPQHF	TGTGCCAGCAGTTTTTATTGGCAGCCCCAGCATTTT
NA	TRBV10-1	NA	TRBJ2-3	CASSEGAGDTQYF	TGCGCCAGCAGTGAGGGGGCCGGGGATACGCAGTATTTT
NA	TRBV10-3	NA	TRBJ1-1	CATRGGGVTEAFF	TGTGCCACCCGAGGGGGGGGCGTTACTGAAGCTTTCTTT
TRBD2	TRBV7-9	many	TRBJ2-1	CASSLTSGSDEQFF	TGTGCCAGCAGCTTGACTAGCGGGAGTGATGAGCAGTTCTTC
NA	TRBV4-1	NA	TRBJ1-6	CASSQWDLNSPLHF	TGCGCCAGCAGCCAGTGGGACCTCAATTCACCCCTCCACTTT
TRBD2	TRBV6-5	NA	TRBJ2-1	CASSYSYRRTSGNNEQFF	TGTGCCAGCAGTTACTCGTACAGAAGGACTAGCGGGAACAATGAGCAGTTCTTC
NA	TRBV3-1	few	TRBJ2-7	CASSQAGGRGSYEQYF	TGTGCCAGCAGCCAAGCGGGGGGCAGGGGGAGCTACGAGCAGTACTTC
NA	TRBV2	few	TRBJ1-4	CASLGYWGEKLFF	TGTGCCAGCCTCGGGTACTGGGGTGAAAAACTGTTTTTT
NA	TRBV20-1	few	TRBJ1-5	CSANLNPDAPQHF	TGCAGTGCTAACCTGAACCCCGACGCGCCCCAGCATTTT
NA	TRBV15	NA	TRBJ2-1	CATSRDLAEQFF	TGTGCCACCAGCAGGGACCTCGCTGAGCAGTTCTTC
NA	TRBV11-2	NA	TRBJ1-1	CASSLVNTGSTEAFF	TGTGCCAGCAGCTTAGTCAACACAGGGAGCACTGAAGCTTTCTTT
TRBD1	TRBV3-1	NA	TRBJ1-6	CASGQVRSSPLHF	TGTGCCAGTGGACAGGTTCGGAGTTCACCCCTCCACTTT
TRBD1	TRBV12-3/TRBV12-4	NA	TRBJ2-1	CASRAQGSSYNEQFF	TGTGCCAGCAGGGCACAGGGGAGCTCCTACAATGAGCAGTTCTTC
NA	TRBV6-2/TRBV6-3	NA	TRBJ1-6	CASSYISGAKSPLHF	TGTGCCAGCAGTTACATTTCAGGGGCCAAGTCACCCCTCCACTTT
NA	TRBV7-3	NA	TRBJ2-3	CASSSYPNRADTQYF	TGTGCCAGCAGCTCCTACCCGAATCGGGCAGATACGCAGTATTTT
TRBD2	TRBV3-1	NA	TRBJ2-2	CASSQDIRTSETGELFF	TGTGCCAGCAGCCAAGATATCAGGACTAGCGAAACCGGGGAGCTGTTTTTT
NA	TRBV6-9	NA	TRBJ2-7	CASSFGGLAPYEQYF	TGTGCCAGCAGTTTTGGGGGGCTTGCACCCTACGAGCAGTACTTC
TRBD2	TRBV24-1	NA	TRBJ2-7	CATSDTSTSGRYEQYF	TGTGCCACCAGTGATACATCGACTAGCGGGAGATACGAGCAGTACTTC
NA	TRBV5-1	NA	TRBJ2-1	CASNNLALSSYNEQFF	TGCGCCAGCAATAACCTAGCGCTGAGCTCCTACAATGAGCAGTTCTTC
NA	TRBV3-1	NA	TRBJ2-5	CASFGGQETQYF	TGTGCCAGCTTCGGGGGACAAGAGACCCAGTACTTC